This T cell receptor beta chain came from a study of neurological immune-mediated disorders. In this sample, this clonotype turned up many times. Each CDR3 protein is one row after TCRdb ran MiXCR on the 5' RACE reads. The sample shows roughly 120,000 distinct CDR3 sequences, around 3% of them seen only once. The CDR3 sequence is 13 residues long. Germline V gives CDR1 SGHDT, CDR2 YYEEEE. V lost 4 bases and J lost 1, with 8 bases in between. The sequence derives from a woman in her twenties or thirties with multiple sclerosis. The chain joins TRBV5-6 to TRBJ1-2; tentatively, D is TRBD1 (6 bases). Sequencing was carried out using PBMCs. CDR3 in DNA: TGTGCCAGCAGCAGGGACAATAACTATGGCTACACCTTC. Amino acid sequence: CASSRDNNYGYTF.